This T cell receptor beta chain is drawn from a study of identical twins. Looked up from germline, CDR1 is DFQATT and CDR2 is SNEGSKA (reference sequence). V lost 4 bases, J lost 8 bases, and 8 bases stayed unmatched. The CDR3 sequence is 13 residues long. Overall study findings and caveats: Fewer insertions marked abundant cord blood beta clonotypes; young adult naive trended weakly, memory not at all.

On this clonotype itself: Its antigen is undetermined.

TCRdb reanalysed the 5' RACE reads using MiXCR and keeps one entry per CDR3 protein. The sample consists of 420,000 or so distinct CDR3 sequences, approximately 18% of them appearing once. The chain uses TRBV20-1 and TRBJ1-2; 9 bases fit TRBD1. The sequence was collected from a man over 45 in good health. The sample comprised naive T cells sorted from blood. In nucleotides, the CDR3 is TGCAGTGCTAATTTACAGGGGGCAACCGGCTACACCTTC. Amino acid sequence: CSANLQGATGYTF.